This T cell receptor beta chain was sequenced in a study of T cell changes during pregnancy in multiple sclerosis. Assay used: immunoSEQ multiplex PCR; TCRdb lists only in-frame clones, some missing. The sample includes 20,000 to 25,000 clones, about 89% seen only once; the top ten take roughly 6.9%. CDR1 and CDR2 from the germline V gene are SGHDN and FVKESK. The CDR3 runs 15 residues. Trimming at V came to 10 bases and at J to 6 bases, leaving 13 bases not matched to a gene. This TCR was sampled from a female donor with multiple sclerosis, enrolled in a pregnancy study. The chain joins TRBV14 to TRBJ2-2; TRBD2 matches 8 bases. The source material was CD8+ T cells from peripheral blood mononuclear cells, sampled in the first trimester of pregnancy. CDR3 in amino acids: CATTQAGVGPGELFF. The CDR3 nucleotides are TGTGCCACTACGCAAGCGGGAGTTGGGCCCGGGGAGCTGTTTTTT.